The rows below give T cell receptor beta chains drawn from one sample of a study of human CD8 memory T cell subsets. TCRdb re-called the 5' RACE reads, yielding one record per CDR3 amino acid sequence without DNA. The repertoire table contains thousands of distinct CDR3 sequences. The sample taken for sequencing was CD8+ stem-like memory T cells (TSCM and TCM) sorted from PBMCs. The receptors here all came from a human donor in good health. The CDR3 runs from the conserved cysteine through the conserved F or W. The order of the fields is V gene, J gene, CDR3 length, clone size, CDR3 protein. Only part of the rows carry a size: once, few, many, or a class if the clone is expanded.

>TRBV7-2|TRBJ2-7|14|NA
CASSWGTGSYEQYF
>TRBV7-9|TRBJ1-2|11|medium-sized
CASSGMDGYTF
>TRBV11-2|TRBJ2-1|12|NA
CASSLSWGEQFF
>TRBV7-9|TRBJ1-2|13|NA
CASTDHLNYGYTF
>TRBV5-4|TRBJ2-4|13|NA
CASSLTGDNIQYF
>TRBV15|TRBJ2-5|13|NA
CATSRPHEETQYF
>TRBV11-2|TRBJ2-1|19|NA
CASSSVLLAGGLRTNEQFF
>TRBV12-3/TRBV12-4|TRBJ1-4|15|hyperexpanded
CASSLGRTRNEKLFF
>TRBV2|TRBJ2-7|13|NA
CASRAGIAYEQYF
>TRBV19|TRBJ1-1|14|NA
CASSMGSLNTEAFF
>TRBV2|TRBJ2-5|14|large
CASQLPGQQETQYF
>TRBV6-2/TRBV6-3|TRBJ2-7|16|NA
CASSSENPRVRYEQYF
>TRBV5-5|TRBJ2-3|13|NA
CASSSDIADTQYF
>TRBV2|TRBJ2-1|14|NA
CASSEWVTLNEQFF
>TRBV4-3|TRBJ2-5|15|NA
CASSQDNSPGWTQYF
>TRBV5-6|TRBJ2-3|15|medium-sized
CASTRLAHSTDTQYF
>TRBV27|TRBJ1-5|14|NA
CASSGTLGVLPQHF
>TRBV2|TRBJ1-2|13|NA
CASTEEGIDGYTF
>TRBV7-9|TRBJ1-1|11|NA
CASSRDTEAFF
>TRBV27|TRBJ1-5|14|NA
CASSERDSLQPQHF
>TRBV7-9|TRBJ1-1|15|medium-sized
CASSAPGQEGTEAFF
>TRBV28|TRBJ1-2|16|NA
CASSIRQGAWRYGYTF
>TRBV2|TRBJ1-1|13|medium-sized
CASSPGRNTEAFF
>TRBV13|TRBJ2-5|14|NA
CASSLSRGRETQYF
>TRBV28|TRBJ2-2|14|NA
CASSYYQGTGELFF
>TRBV9|TRBJ2-7|14|NA
CASSAGTGLDEQYF
>TRBV29-1|TRBJ2-5|13|medium-sized
CSVDQVLGETQYF
>TRBV15|TRBJ2-7|16|NA
CATSRLEPDRTYEQYF
>TRBV6-6|TRBJ2-7|12|NA
CASSPVRYEQYF
>TRBV28|TRBJ2-7|13|NA
CASSFGRAYEQYF
>TRBV14|TRBJ2-5|13|NA
CASSQGNGETQYF
>TRBV11-3|TRBJ1-5|17|NA
CASSLWPPDGSNQPQHF
>TRBV28|TRBJ2-2|13|NA
CASSEQNTGELFF
>TRBV27|TRBJ1-5|13|NA
CASSFTGNQPQHF
>TRBV28|TRBJ2-7|14|NA
CASSLGQSSYEQYF
>TRBV29-1|TRBJ1-2|12|NA
CSVDAGNYGYTF
>TRBV29-1|TRBJ2-3|15|NA
CSVEPPGLSTDTQYF
>TRBV2|TRBJ2-1|13|NA
CASSGGDYNEQFF
>TRBV30|TRBJ1-1|12|NA
CAWSPLGFEAFF
>TRBV7-6|TRBJ1-1|16|medium-sized
CASSLGETGMNTEAFF
>TRBV5-4|TRBJ1-1|14|NA
CASSPSGTGTEAFF
>TRBV5-4|TRBJ2-5|14|medium-sized
CATTGELDQETQYF
>TRBV10-3|TRBJ2-1|16|NA
CAISRPEGTSYNEQFF
>TRBV15|TRBJ2-1|16|NA
CATSRATGGSYNEQFF
>TRBV27|TRBJ2-7|13|NA
CASSLSGVKEQYF
>TRBV7-8|TRBJ1-5|18|NA
CASSLEARREFSNQPQHF
>TRBV4-3|TRBJ2-7|15|NA
CASSQERQHSYEQYF
>TRBV5-1|TRBJ2-1|18|NA
CASSQLSRRGATIDEQFF
>TRBV20-1|TRBJ2-3|16|NA
CSANPDQGGGADTQYF
>TRBV7-9|TRBJ2-3|15|NA
CASSHRDRSTDTQYF